This T cell receptor (beta chain) appears in the sequencing data of a study of cytomegalovirus exposure and HLA in healthy donors. The PCR ran on 60 Vbeta and 13 Jbeta primers. The protocol was immunoSEQ multiplex PCR, while the TCRdb copy is restricted to in-frame clones and leaves out a portion. The sample consists of around 120,000 clones, approximately 78% of them appearing once. The specimen sequenced was PBMCs. This clonotype was sampled from a middle-aged woman in good health and CMV-seropositive.

The CDR3 DNA sequence: TGCAGTGCTAACAGGAACACTGAAGCTTTCTTT. Protein product: CSANRNTEAFF. The chain links TRBV20-1 to TRBJ1-1; D is uncertain. Germline V lookup: CDR1 DFQATT, CDR2 SNEGSKA (reference sequence). Trimming shortened V by 4 bases and J by 1 base, and 4 bases separated the two germline ends. CDR3 length: 11 residues.